This entry features one T cell receptor (beta chain) sequence. The sample is drawn from a study of T cell responses to AZD1222 COVID-19 vaccine. CDR3 length: 14 residues. Only in-frame clones appear in the TCRdb table, and some are missing; sequencing was by immunoSEQ multiplex PCR. The table lists 85,000 to 130,000 clones, around nine tenths of them singletons. The genes are TRBV21-1 and TRBJ1-5. TRBV21-1 is designated a pseudogene. The clonotype comes from an adult in good health. This material consisted of peripheral blood, taken on day 0 of AZD1222 vaccination. The CDR3 DNA reads as TGTGCCAGCAGCACGACGGTTAATCGTCAGCCCCAGCATTTT. Translation: CASSTTVNRQPQHF.